The sequence of this T cell receptor beta chain was determined in a study of blood T cell repertoires in COVID-19. Authors' data handling: Amplified reference gene primers provided the basis for estimating nucleated cell counts. Assay: immunoSEQ multiplex PCR; the TCRdb copy retains only in-frame clones and omits some. V and J calls plus clone size are reproduced from that table; the DNA served to infer D and trimming. Of roughly 360,000 clones detected, about 80% appear once; the ten largest clones hold approximately 1%. CDR1 MNHEY and CDR2 SVGAGI come from the germline V gene. The V end lost 2 bases, the J end lost 3 bases, and 8 bases lay between the germline ends. There are 14 residues in the CDR3.

The source of this sequence is a human donor with acute or convalescent COVID-19. The donor label of this sample is uncertain. V usage is TRBV6-5 and J usage is TRBJ1-5; maybe TRBD1 (6 bases). The sample was peripheral blood. In DNA, the CDR3 is TGTGCCAGCAGTTACGGACAGAACAATCAGCCCCAGCATTTT. The encoded protein is CASSYGQNNQPQHF.